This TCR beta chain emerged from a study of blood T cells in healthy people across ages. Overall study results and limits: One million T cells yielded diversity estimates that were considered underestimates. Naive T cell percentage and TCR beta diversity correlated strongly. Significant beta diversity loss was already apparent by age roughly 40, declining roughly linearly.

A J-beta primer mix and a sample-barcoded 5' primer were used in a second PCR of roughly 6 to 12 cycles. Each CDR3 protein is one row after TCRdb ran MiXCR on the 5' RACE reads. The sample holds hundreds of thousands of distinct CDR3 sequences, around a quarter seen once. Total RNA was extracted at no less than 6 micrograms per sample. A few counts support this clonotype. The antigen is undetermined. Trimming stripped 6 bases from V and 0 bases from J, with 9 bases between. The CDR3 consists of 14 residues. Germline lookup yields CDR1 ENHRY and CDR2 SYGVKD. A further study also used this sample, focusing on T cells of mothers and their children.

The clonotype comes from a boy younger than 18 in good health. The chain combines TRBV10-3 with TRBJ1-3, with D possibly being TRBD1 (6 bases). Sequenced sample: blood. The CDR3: CAIRRGFSGNTIYF. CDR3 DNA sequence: TGTGCCATCAGGAGGGGGTTCTCTGGAAACACCATATATTTT.